Listed below are T cell receptor beta chains from one sample, sequenced in a study of T-cell reconstitution after alpha-beta-depleted transplantation in children. TCRdb re-derived calls from the PCR reads in MiXCR, one entry per CDR3 protein. The sample includes fewer than 700,000 distinct CDR3 sequences, 10% to 15% of them seen just once. Specimen: PBMCs, mostly from graft donor cells, collected 360 days after TCRalphabeta/CD19-depleted stem cell transplant. These receptors were taken from a male patient between 5 and 17 years old who had a stem cell transplant for acute myeloid leukemia, so the T cells may come from the graft donor. Both conserved end residues are trimmed from each CDR3. D genes are given only for firm matches.

d_call	v_call	j_call	cdr3_aa
NA	TRBV2	TRBJ2-5	ASSEVRGSGPQETQY
NA	TRBV28	TRBJ2-1	ASTMRGGDSYNEQF
NA	TRBV10-3	TRBJ2-1	AISGHFEQF
NA	TRBV20-1	TRBJ1-2	SAKRAGANYGYT
TRBD1	TRBV29-1	TRBJ2-7	SVGGQGYEQY
NA	TRBV4-3	TRBJ2-7	ASSQDGGGYEIYEQY
TRBD2	TRBV25-1	TRBJ2-5	ASQSNGLAGGEETQY
NA	TRBV7-8	TRBJ2-3	ASSLVVFVGTDTQY
TRBD2	TRBV27	TRBJ2-7	ASSPRTSGRVSVEQY
NA	TRBV6-5	TRBJ1-3	ASSYSARPPSGNTIY
NA	TRBV27	TRBJ2-7	ASSFWLGREQY
TRBD1	TRBV28	TRBJ1-1	ASSLLQGGIWNTEAF
TRBD1	TRBV5-1	TRBJ2-7	ASSPGTVGTYEQY
TRBD1	TRBV5-1	TRBJ2-7	ASSNRTGTYEQY
TRBD2	TRBV4-2	TRBJ2-1	ASSHPDEREVPYNEQF
TRBD2	TRBV7-8	TRBJ2-1	ASSPYLLAGYYNEQF
NA	TRBV5-5	TRBJ2-7	ASLDNSYEQY
TRBD1	TRBV29-1	TRBJ2-7	SVPGQDYEQY
TRBD1	TRBV4-2	TRBJ2-1	ASSQEQGVPYNEQF
TRBD2	TRBV27	TRBJ2-1	ASSSPSGRPKNEQF
NA	TRBV6-5	TRBJ2-7	ASSYTPYGSYEQY
TRBD2	TRBV27	TRBJ2-2	ASGGLAGGRTAGELF
NA	TRBV29-1	TRBJ2-5	SGRRPNETQY
TRBD2	TRBV4-3	TRBJ2-1	ASSQDSGGYNEQF
TRBD2	TRBV25-1	TRBJ2-1	ASSRLAPDNEQF
TRBD2	TRBV7-2	TRBJ2-2	ASSSLGLAPGELF
TRBD2	TRBV12-3/TRBV12-4	TRBJ2-2	ASSRLAPGELF
NA	TRBV29-1	TRBJ2-5	SVALGLETQY
NA	TRBV20-1	TRBJ2-5	SARGEGGLTPQETQY
TRBD2	TRBV7-2	TRBJ2-3	ASSYLAEPTTDTQY
NA	TRBV28	TRBJ2-4	ASSPRYGGGKNIQY
TRBD1	TRBV28	TRBJ2-3	ATLIKGAPDTQY
NA	TRBV7-3	TRBJ2-5	ASSSGRALQETQY
TRBD2	TRBV2	TRBJ2-1	AFYPSGRPGNEQF
NA	TRBV6-1	TRBJ1-1	ASSRRVSNTEAF
TRBD2	TRBV10-3	TRBJ2-2	AISGWGLAGTGELF
NA	TRBV12-3/TRBV12-4	TRBJ2-3	ASSLKAGDTQY
TRBD2	TRBV27	TRBJ2-1	ASSLRLAGAAF
TRBD2	TRBV3-1	TRBJ2-1	ASSQDPSGILNNEQF
TRBD1	TRBV28	TRBJ1-5	ASSRLPHHGQEKQPQH
NA	TRBV28	TRBJ1-2	ASSALAGGYT
TRBD2	TRBV12-3/TRBV12-4	TRBJ2-7	ASSLRLAHFAGNEQY
TRBD2	TRBV20-1	TRBJ2-3	SALEGTSGYADTQY
TRBD2	TRBV24-1	TRBJ2-7	ATSDPRLAGGHEQY
NA	TRBV7-3	TRBJ2-2	ASSLASNGGELF
NA	TRBV27	TRBJ2-5	ASSAGRLTQY
TRBD2	TRBV20-1	TRBJ2-7	SARGLAGPSYEQY
NA	TRBV11-2	TRBJ2-2	ASSLGGRSNAGELF
NA	TRBV4-3	TRBJ2-2	ASSQDLFGPHFNTGELF
NA	TRBV29-1	TRBJ2-7	SVKRTLSYEQY
TRBD2	TRBV10-3	TRBJ2-3	AAGADTQY